Listed below are T cell receptor beta chains from one sample, sequenced in a study of shared clonotypes between healthy human individuals. The protocol was immunoSEQ multiplex PCR, while the TCRdb copy is restricted to in-frame clones and leaves out a portion. The sample has around 2.5 million clones; 93% are singletons. Sequences were obtained from naive CD4+ T cells from PBMCs. These receptors came from a man aged 18-30 years in good health. Some clones in this sample may be carry-over from other donors' samples. Each CDR3 is given with its conserved first and last residue. Fields, in order: V gene, J gene, D gene, CDR3 protein. A D gene is named only where the DNA matches it firmly.

>TRBV14|TRBJ2-1|-
CASSQEEVWSWVRNEQFF
>TRBV5-1|TRBJ1-5|-
CASSLGGGGQPQHF
>TRBV28|TRBJ1-2|-
CASSLDRGGGYTF
>TRBV28|TRBJ1-1|-
CASSSPGEGGGKAFF
>TRBV19|TRBJ1-1|-
CASKSPGITEAFF
>TRBV7-9|TRBJ1-1|-
CASSPDSAEAFF
>TRBV7-9|TRBJ2-5|TRBD2
CASSQSIRTSERGTQYF
>TRBV9|TRBJ2-1|TRBD2
CASSVGGTSFGEQFF
>TRBV4-1|TRBJ2-2|TRBD2
CASSQDPVLAGGTNTGELFF
>TRBV6-1|TRBJ1-2|-
CASSELGGAGGYTF
>TRBV2|TRBJ2-1|TRBD2
CASSLAGTSYNEQFF
>TRBV4-1|TRBJ1-2|TRBD1
CASSHSRDSYYGYTF
>TRBV10-3|TRBJ1-5|TRBD1
CAISDGTGLSQPQHF
>TRBV9|TRBJ2-7|TRBD1
CASSQGQEKSYEQYF
>TRBV7-2|TRBJ2-2|-
CASSPRATGELFF
>TRBV7-2|TRBJ2-1|-
CASSSLWHEQFF
>TRBV28|TRBJ1-5|TRBD1
CASSRQGSNQPQHF
>TRBV10-3|TRBJ2-2|TRBD2
CAIGEGRNTGELFF
>TRBV18|TRBJ1-4|TRBD1
CASSRDRGPVGEKLFF
>TRBV7-9|TRBJ2-6|-
CASARLATSGANVLTF
>TRBV28|TRBJ2-7|TRBD1
CASRPQGAGYEQYF
>TRBV2|TRBJ2-1|TRBD2
CASSVALAGGGEQFF
>TRBV2|TRBJ1-5|-
CASSDSQEVPQHF
>TRBV6-6|TRBJ2-7|-
CASSYTTREQYF
>TRBV30|TRBJ1-2|-
CAWGGNSGYTF
>TRBV7-2|TRBJ1-2|-
CASSSRGASGYTF
>TRBV6-1|TRBJ2-5|TRBD1
CASSAPRQGREYF
>TRBV4-1|TRBJ2-1|TRBD1
CASSQTGTGSYNEQFF
>TRBV18|TRBJ2-2|TRBD2
CASSPRREPSGELFF
>TRBV6-1|TRBJ2-5|TRBD1
CASSEVSWTGGGETQYF
>TRBV11-2|TRBJ2-3|-
CATSRGPSSTDTQYF
>TRBV7-8|TRBJ1-5|-
CASSLLPGQPQHF
>TRBV9|TRBJ2-3|TRBD1
CASSDRDRVTDTQYF
>TRBV18|TRBJ1-5|TRBD1
CASSPGTVYSNQPQHF
>TRBV10-3|TRBJ1-2|-
CAIRENGVPGYTF
>TRBV29-1|TRBJ2-6|-
CSVAGSGANVLTF
>TRBV28|TRBJ2-7|TRBD2
CASRKPGLPHLSYEQYF
>TRBV9|TRBJ1-3|-
CASSVLSGNTIYF
>TRBV5-1|TRBJ1-1|TRBD1
CASSLTGGIGTEAFF
>TRBV29-1|TRBJ2-5|TRBD1
CSGRTGQETQYF
>TRBV5-1|TRBJ1-1|TRBD1
CASSLTGGVTEAFF
>TRBV5-1|TRBJ2-2|TRBD1
CASSLQGAPTPGELFF
>TRBV11-3|TRBJ2-1|TRBD2
CASSLLPGRANEQFF
>TRBV11-1|TRBJ2-2|TRBD2
CASSLTRLAGNTGELFF
>TRBV18|TRBJ2-5|-
CASSPGGYETQYF
>TRBV6-1|TRBJ2-7|-
CASSERAQRGGPYEQYF
>TRBV5-1|TRBJ2-5|TRBD2
CASSFGTSGRAWGPQETQYF
>TRBV5-1|TRBJ2-5|-
CASSAATGMQETQYF
>TRBV5-1|TRBJ2-2|TRBD2
CASRGRGTNTGELFF
>TRBV29-1|TRBJ2-5|TRBD1
CSAWTGSFGETQYF
>TRBV6-6|TRBJ2-2|-
CASRPDYTGELFF
>TRBV28|TRBJ2-5|TRBD1
CASSFLFGTGVQETQYF
>TRBV6-5|TRBJ2-1|TRBD2
CASSYSSLAGNNEQFF
>TRBV18|TRBJ2-2|-
CASSTRKTVNTGELFF
>TRBV28|TRBJ1-4|TRBD1
CASSSPRDRSNEKLFF
>TRBV5-1|TRBJ1-2|-
CASSLDSPSRGYTF
>TRBV19|TRBJ2-4|TRBD2
CASSIEVEAGVSMSNIQYF